The 27 T cell receptor beta chains below come from one sample, sequenced in a study of T-cell reconstitution after alpha-beta-depleted transplantation in children. Unique molecular identifiers were incorporated into the prepared TCRbeta library. A single record per CDR3 protein comes from TCRdb applying MiXCR to the PCR reads. The sample includes fewer than 700,000 distinct CDR3 sequences, approximately 22% seen only once; the top ten take 13% to 15%. Source: PBMCs, mostly from graft donor cells, taken 360 days after TCRalphabeta/CD19-depleted stem cell transplant. These receptors all stem from a boy in the first two years of life who had a stem cell transplant for acute myeloid leukemia, so the T cells may come from the graft donor.

This chain links TRBV6-5 with TRBJ1-1, with D perhaps TRBD1 (5 bases). This CDR3 region has 15 residues. V shed 2 bases and J shed 1 base, with 11 bases lying between them. Germline loops: CDR1 MNHEY, CDR2 SVGAGI. This chain's CDR3 is CASSYSRQSNTEAFF. The CDR3 DNA reads TGTGCCAGCAGTTACAGTAGACAGTCGAACACTGAAGCTTTCTTT.

This clonotype showed up many times. The chain recombines TRBV19 with TRBJ2-1, with D uncertain. Germline V lookup: CDR1 LNHDA, CDR2 SQIVND (reference sequence). The CDR3 extends over 12 amino acids. V was trimmed by 7 bases and J by 8 bases, leaving 12 bases between them. DNA of the CDR3: TGTGCCAGTACGTCGAGGAGCGATGAGCAGTTCTTC. Its translation: CASTSRSDEQFF. The full variable domain, completed using reference TRBV19 and TRBJ2-1, is DGGITQSPKYLFRKEGQNVTLSCEQNLNHDAMYWYRQDPGQGLRLIYYSQIVNDFQKGDIAEGYSVSREKKESFPLTVTSAQKNPTAFYLCASTSRSDEQFFGPGTRLTVL.

The table lists this clonotype with a few counts. J is TRBJ2-7 and V is TRBV21-1; TRBD1 is the table's D call, not checked against the DNA. TRBV21-1 is a pseudogene locus. The CDR3 extends over 13 amino acids. Here the CDR3 reads CASSKNRDTEQYF. CDR3 DNA sequence: TGTGCCAGCAGCAAAAACCGGGACACCGAGCAGTACTTC.

The CDR3 sequence: CAISELTSAYNEQFF. As DNA, the CDR3 is TGTGCCATCAGTGAGTTAACTAGCGCTTACAATGAGCAGTTCTTC. The rearrangement joins TRBV10-3 to TRBJ2-1; 7 nucleotides match TRBD2. The CDR3 runs to 15 residues. V shed 1 base and J 4 bases; nucleotides not matched to a gene: 4. CDR1 ENHRY and CDR2 SYGVKD come from the germline V gene.

V gene TRBV9 combines with J gene TRBJ2-7, with 10 bases identical to TRBD1. The CDR3 is 14 amino acids. V lost 3 bases, J lost 2 bases, and 2 bases stayed unmatched. The germline gives CDR1 SGDLS, CDR2 YYNGEE. The CDR3 region is CASSDGTGAYEQYF. Here the CDR3 DNA reads TGTGCCAGCAGCGACGGGACAGGGGCCTACGAGCAGTACTTC.

This clonotype has only a few counts. The chain is built from TRBV19 and TRBJ1-5, with 8 bases lining up with TRBD1. CDR1 is LNHDA, CDR2 SQIVND, per germline (reference sequence). V dropped 11 bases and J dropped 4; count of bases not matched to a gene: 13. CDR3 length equals 15 residues. CDR3 DNA: TGTGCCTCAGACCCCCGGACAGGGAAAAATCAGCCCCAGCATTTT. Encoded protein: CASDPRTGKNQPQHF.

This clonotype has ten or more counts. The CDR3 nucleotides are TGCAGTGCCGCGAGTGGGTCCTACAATGAGCAGTTCTTC. Amino acids: CSAASGSYNEQFF. V is TRBV20-1 and J is TRBJ2-1; D uncertain. Trimming pared 6 bases from V and 1 base from J, leaving 10 bases between. The CDR3 consists of 13 residues. The germline V gene has CDR1 DFQATT and CDR2 SNEGSKA (reference sequence).

The chain couples TRBV5-5 to TRBJ2-1; 7 bases are shared with TRBD2. The CDR3 length is 17 residues. J gave up 0 bases and V 0 bases, and 6 bases lay outside the gene matches. CDR1 is SGHKS, CDR2 YYEKEE, per germline (reference sequence). CDR3 protein: CASSLGAGPSSYNEQFF. The DNA of the CDR3 is TGTGCCAGCAGCTTGGGAGCGGGGCCGAGCTCCTACAATGAGCAGTTCTTC.

The chain employs TRBV18 and TRBJ2-5, with D uncertain. Germline CDR1 is KGHSH and CDR2 is LQKENI. The CDR3 runs to 15 residues. Trimming took off 1 base at V and 5 bases at J, with 14 bases between the two ends. The CDR3 protein is CASSPREVGSETQYF. The DNA for the CDR3 is TGTGCCAGCTCACCACGTGAGGTCGGGTCCGAGACCCAGTACTTC.

This clonotype was seen a handful of times. This chain links TRBV12-3 or TRBV12-4 with TRBJ1-2, with a tentative D call TRBD1 (5 bases). Trimming pared 4 bases from V and 4 bases from J, leaving 7 bases between. There are 12 residues in the CDR3. CDR3 region: CASSSGPYGYTF. As DNA, the CDR3 is TGTGCCAGCAGTTCGGGGCCCTATGGCTACACCTTC.

Ten or more counts support this clonotype. The chain carries TRBV20-1 and TRBJ2-7; no firm D call. Germline values: CDR1 DFQATT, CDR2 SNEGSKA (reference sequence). The CDR3 is made up of 12 amino acids. V lost 4 bases to trimming and J lost 5 bases, with 12 bases between them. The CDR3, as DNA: TGCAGTGCTACTGGTGCCTCTGACGAGCAGTACGTC. It is translated as CSATGASDEQYV.

This clonotype was seen only once. CDR3 protein: CASSRHQQETQYF. DNA for the CDR3: TGTGCCAGCAGCCGTCACCAACAAGAGACCCAGTACTTC. The chain carries TRBV7-2 and TRBJ2-5; D uncertain. Germline V gene data show CDR1 as SGHTA and CDR2 as FQGNSA. This CDR3 is 13 amino acids long. The germline V and J ends were trimmed by 5 bases and 2 bases, with 9 bases remaining between them.

This clonotype was counted ten times or more. The chain joins TRBV5-1 to TRBJ2-3; D perhaps matches TRBD1 (6 bases). V gave up 0 bases and J gave up 4 bases, with 6 bases separating them. The V gene's germline CDR1 is SGHRS and CDR2 YFSETQ. The CDR3 covers 13 residues. The CDR3 loop reads CASSLEGADTQYF. CDR3 coding DNA: TGCGCCAGCAGCTTGGAGGGGGCAGATACGCAGTATTTT.

The rearrangement joins TRBV27 to TRBJ2-7, with TRBD1 identical over 7 bases. The germline V gene encodes CDR1 MNHEY and CDR2 SMNVEV (reference sequence). The junction had 7 bases not matched to a gene; V was cut back by 5 bases and J by 6 bases. This CDR3 region has 13 residues. CDR3 DNA sequence: TGTGCCAGCAGTACCACAGGGGTGCGCGAGCAGTACGTC. Its translation is CASSTTGVREQYV.

V gene TRBV28 combines with J gene TRBJ2-3, with D possibly TRBD1 on 5 matching bases. This CDR3 has 16 amino acids. Trimming pared 4 bases from V and 2 bases from J, leaving 16 bases between. Germline V gene data show CDR1 as MDHEN and CDR2 as SYDVKM. The CDR3 DNA is TGTGCCAGCAGTTCCACCAGGGTTCGGAACACAGATACGCAGTATTTT. Its translation: CASSSTRVRNTDTQYF.

This clonotype was detected only a few times. The chain has TRBV7-3 and TRBJ1-1; D possibly corresponds to TRBD1 (5 bases). Trimming cost V 5 bases and J 3 bases, with 19 bases left between them. The CDR3 spans 16 residues. Germline CDR1 is SGHTA and CDR2 is FQGTGA. The CDR3 is CASSPSERGGDTEAFF. Here the CDR3 DNA reads TGTGCCAGCAGCCCCTCGGAAAGGGGTGGGGACACTGAAGCTTTCTTT.

CDR3 region: CASSQPSGGATDTQYF. DNA for the CDR3: TGTGCCAGCAGCCAACCTAGCGGGGGGGCAACAGATACGCAGTATTTT. The chain combines TRBV4-2 with TRBJ2-3, with 12 bases lining up with TRBD2. CDR3 length equals 16 residues. The V and J ends lost 2 bases and 3 bases, in that order; junction bases with no gene match: 3. Germline V gene data show CDR1 as LGHNA and CDR2 as YNFKEQ.

This clonotype has a handful of counts. The chain joins TRBV4-2 to TRBJ1-3, with D hard to call. Deletions cut 0 bases from V and 3 bases from J, with 9 bases between. The V gene's germline CDR1 is LGHNA and CDR2 YNFKEQ. The CDR3 has 15 residues. The DNA for the CDR3 is TGTGCCAGCAGCCAAGATGGGGTTATTGGAAACACCATATATTTT. It codes for CASSQDGVIGNTIYF.

The V and J genes are TRBV7-9 and TRBJ2-3; unclear D gene. The CDR3 contains 8 residues. V was pared by 5 bases and J by 14 bases, with 5 bases between. The germline V gene has CDR1 SEHNR and CDR2 FQNEAQ (reference sequence). The CDR3 region is CASSSRYF. CDR3 in DNA: TGTGCCAGCAGCAGCCGGTATTTT.

This clonotype showed up just a few times. V gene TRBV12-3 or TRBV12-4 combines with J gene TRBJ2-7; perhaps D is TRBD1 or TRBD2 (5 bases each). Trimming stripped 5 bases from V and 0 bases from J, with 17 bases between. This CDR3 is built from 16 residues. CDR3: CASSHRDAFFSYEQYF. The CDR3 DNA reads as TGTGCCAGCAGTCACCGGGACGCCTTTTTCTCCTACGAGCAGTACTTC.

In this sample, this clonotype turned up many times. The V call is TRBV20-1, the J call TRBJ2-3; TRBD2 agrees at 9 bases. Germline V gene lookup returns CDR1 DFQATT and CDR2 SNEGSKA (reference sequence). V gave up 1 base and J gave up 10 bases; unmatched junction bases: 6. This CDR3 has 13 residues. The CDR3, as DNA: TGCAGTGCTAGAGGTTGGGGACTAGCTCCGCAGTATTTT. The encoded protein is CSARGWGLAPQYF.

The V and J genes are TRBV21-1 and TRBJ2-2. TRBV21-1 is labeled a pseudogene. The CDR3 extends over 19 amino acids. The CDR3 region has the DNA TGTGCCAGCAGCAAAGATCGGCCAGTGCATATTCGCTTTGCCGGGGAGCTGTTTTTT. Its protein is CASSKDRPVHIRFAGELFF.

V is TRBV6-1 and J is TRBJ1-2, with D hard to call. The CDR3 consists of 14 residues. V dropped 7 bases and J dropped 4 bases, with 16 bases sitting between them. The V gene's germline CDR1 is MNHNS and CDR2 SASEGT. CDR3 region: CASKHGWEGYGYTF. The CDR3 region has the DNA TGTGCCAGCAAACACGGTTGGGAGGGCTATGGCTACACCTTC.

There are a few counts of this clonotype. The J gene is TRBJ2-1, the V gene TRBV2, with 7 bases fitting TRBD1. V lost 6 bases and J lost 4; bases outside the gene matches: 6. This CDR3 is 14 amino acids long. Germline CDR1 and CDR2: SNHLY and FYNNEI. CDR3 DNA: TGTGCCAGCAGCAAGGGGACAGTATACAATGAGCAGTTCTTC. The encoded protein is CASSKGTVYNEQFF. Full variable domain (missing parts from reference TRBV2 and TRBJ2-1): EPEVTQTPSHQVTQMGQEVILRCVPISNHLYFYWYRQILGQKVEFLVSFYNNEISEKSEIFDDQFSVERPDGSNFTLKIRSTKLEDSAMYFCASSKGTVYNEQFFGPGTRLTVL.

This clonotype has just a few counts. The chain joins TRBV28 to TRBJ2-5, with a weak D call TRBD1 (6 bases). This CDR3 region has 16 residues. The ends were cut back, 2 bases at V and 5 bases at J, with 18 bases in the middle. CDR1 and CDR2 from the germline V gene are MDHEN and SYDVKM. The CDR3 DNA follows: TGTGCCAGCAGTTTAGGGACAACAGGGTTTGGGGAGACCCAGTACTTC. This codes for CASSLGTTGFGETQYF. Variable domain in full (rest from reference TRBV28 and TRBJ2-5): DVKVTQSSRYLVKRTGEKVFLECVQDMDHENMFWYRQDPGLGLRLIYFSYDVKMKEKGDIPEGYSVSREKKERFSLILESASTNQTSMYLCASSLGTTGFGETQYFGPGTRLLVL.

The chain joins TRBV30 to TRBJ1-6; D is unresolved. Looked up from germline, CDR1 is GTSNPN and CDR2 is SVGIG (reference sequence). The CDR3 is made up of 14 amino acids. V was shortened by 0 bases and J by 9 bases, with 12 bases between the two germline ends. The CDR3 here is CAWSVWDLGSPLHF. Here the CDR3 DNA reads TGTGCCTGGAGTGTTTGGGATTTGGGTTCACCCCTCCACTTT.

This clonotype was seen more than once but under ten times. The J gene is TRBJ1-5, the V gene TRBV5-1; no clear D. V lost 0 bases, J lost 6 bases, and 7 bases lay in between. Looked up from germline, CDR1 is SGHRS and CDR2 is YFSETQ. This CDR3 region has 13 residues. CDR3 in DNA: TGCGCCAGCAGCTTGGAATATTGTCAGCCCCAGCATTTT. Encoded protein: CASSLEYCQPQHF.